Shown below are 18 T cell receptor beta chains from a single sample sequenced in a study of blood T cell repertoires in COVID-19. This table comes from immunoSEQ multiplex PCR, and its TCRdb copy is limited to in-frame clones, with some not included. The profile shows more than 35,000 clones, about four fifths of them singletons. Sequencing used peripheral blood. Receptors originate from an elderly man with active or convalescent COVID-19.

The rearrangement links TRBV7-6 to TRBJ1-6; D may be TRBD1 (5 bases). V lost 2 bases and J 5 bases, leaving 10 bases between the germline ends. This CDR3 is built from 15 residues. Germline V lookup: CDR1 SGHVS, CDR2 FNYEAQ. CDR3 protein: CASSLTGDHNSPLHF. For the CDR3, the DNA is TGTGCCAGCAGCTTAACGGGGGACCATAATTCACCCCTCCACTTT.

The V gene is TRBV11-2, the J gene TRBJ2-1; the D gene is possibly TRBD1 (5 bases). Trimming took off 1 base at V and 8 bases at J, with 6 bases between the two ends. The CDR3 spans 12 residues. Per the germline V gene, CDR1 is SGHAT and CDR2 is FQNNGV. CDR3 sequence: CASSLGGHEQFF. In nucleotides, the CDR3 is TGTGCCAGCAGCTTAGGGGGCCATGAGCAGTTCTTC.

This clone was counted a few times. The chain employs TRBV7-3 and TRBJ2-5; D ambiguous. The CDR3 extends over 13 amino acids. Germline V lookup: CDR1 SGHTA, CDR2 FQGTGA. Trimming cost V 5 bases and J 4 bases, with 11 bases left between them. CDR3 sequence (DNA): TGTGCCAGCAGCCTTGTCGAGTCAGAGACCCAGTACTTC. Amino acid sequence: CASSLVESETQYF.

V gene TRBV28 combines with J gene TRBJ2-1; 7 nucleotides line up with TRBD1. Germline V gene sequence: CDR1 MDHEN, CDR2 SYDVKM. Trimming cost V 5 bases and J 3 bases; bases outside gene matches: 10. This CDR3 region has 16 residues. CDR3 nucleotides: TGTGCCAGCAGTCCTGCAGGGGGAAGGTTCTACAATGAGCAGTTCTTC. This codes for CASSPAGGRFYNEQFF.

The J gene is TRBJ1-1, the V gene TRBV19; unclear D gene. The CDR3 covers 12 residues. CDR1 and CDR2 from the germline V gene are LNHDA and SQIVND (reference sequence). V shed 7 bases and J shed 2 bases, with 8 bases lying between them. The CDR3 DNA follows: TGTGCCAGTAAGGAGGTAAACACTGAAGCTTTCTTT. Translation: CASKEVNTEAFF.

This clone has a single count. This chain joins TRBV6-4 and TRBJ2-1, with a possible D match to TRBD2 (5 bases). Germline lookup yields CDR1 MRHNA and CDR2 SNTAGT. V was cut by 4 bases and J by 9 bases, with 10 bases left in between. The CDR3 is made up of 12 amino acids. CDR3 sequence reads: CASSASRGEQFF. DNA of the CDR3: TGTGCCAGCAGTGCCAGCCGGGGTGAGCAGTTCTTC.

This rearrangement joins TRBV10-1 to TRBJ2-7, with TRBD1 matching over 7 bases. Germline CDR1 is WNHNN and CDR2 is SYGVQD (reference sequence). There are 15 residues in the CDR3. Losses at the gene ends were 0 bases for V and 0 bases for J; bases not matched to a gene: 2. CDR3 in amino acids: CASSESTGNSYEQYF. In nucleotides, the CDR3 is TGCGCCAGCAGTGAGTCGACAGGGAACTCCTACGAGCAGTACTTC.

This sequence joins TRBV30 and TRBJ2-1, with no clear D. V dropped 2 bases and J dropped 8 bases, with 7 bases sitting between them. This CDR3 contains 11 residues. Germline lookup yields CDR1 GTSNPN and CDR2 SVGIG (reference sequence). Here the CDR3 DNA reads TGTGCCTGGAGTAACTTGTATGAGCAGTTCTTC. Its protein product is CAWSNLYEQFF.

V gene TRBV19 combines with J gene TRBJ1-2; TRBD1 agrees at 8 bases. V shed 7 bases and J 3 bases; nucleotides not matched to a gene: 13. The CDR3 has 16 residues. Germline V gene data show CDR1 as LNHDA and CDR2 as SQIVND (reference sequence). This CDR3 reads CASTPKRQGNHYGYTF. The CDR3 DNA follows: TGTGCCAGTACCCCCAAGAGACAGGGGAATCACTATGGCTACACCTTC.

In DNA form, the CDR3 reads TGTGCCAGCAGCTTAGCTCCAGGTGACTACGAGCAGTACTTC. Translation: CASSLAPGDYEQYF. This chain links TRBV7-8 with TRBJ2-7; D is ambiguous. The CDR3 covers 14 residues. CDR1 SGHVS and CDR2 FQNEAQ come from the germline V gene. V gave up 0 bases and J gave up 3 bases, with 9 bases separating them. The whole variable domain, filled in from reference TRBV7-8 and TRBJ2-7, reads GAGVSQSPRYKVAKRGQDVALRCDPISGHVSLFWYQQALGQGPEFLTYFQNEAQLDKSGLPSDRFFAERPEGSVSTLKIQRTQQEDSAVYLCASSLAPGDYEQYFGPGTRLTVT.

V gene TRBV29-1 combines with J gene TRBJ2-1, with a possible D match to TRBD2 (6 bases). V was trimmed by 3 bases and J by 0 bases, leaving 12 bases between them. Germline V gene lookup returns CDR1 SQVTM and CDR2 ANQGSEA. The CDR3 is 15 amino acids. CDR3 nucleotides: TGCAGCGTTGAGGGGGGACTGGGCTCCTACAATGAGCAGTTCTTC. Protein product: CSVEGGLGSYNEQFF.

V gene TRBV5-4 combines with J gene TRBJ2-2, with TRBD1 matching over 11 bases. The length of the CDR3 is 15 residues. The V segment lost 4 bases and the J segment 7 bases; nucleotides outside the gene matches: 6. Germline V lookup: CDR1 SGHNT, CDR2 YYREEE (reference sequence). The DNA of the CDR3 is TGTGCCAGCAGCGAAGGACAGGGGGCTTTCGGGGAGCTGTTTTTT. Amino acids: CASSEGQGAFGELFF.

The chain has TRBV27 and TRBJ2-7; D unresolved. Germline values: CDR1 MNHEY, CDR2 SMNVEV (reference sequence). The CDR3 is 18 residues long. The V end lost 7 bases, the J end lost 8 bases, and 33 bases lay between the germline ends. This chain's CDR3 is CASNQGFEEQTTPTKQYF. DNA for the CDR3: TGTGCCAGCAATCAAGGATTTGAAGAACAGACGACCCCTACGAAGCAGTACTTC.

The V call is TRBV25-1, the J call TRBJ1-1; 9 positions match TRBD1. Germline V gene sequence: CDR1 MGHDK, CDR2 SYGVNS. CDR3 length: 15 residues. Unmatched junction bases numbered 15, after V lost 5 bases and J lost 11 bases. The CDR3: CASSRGTGNFEAAFF. CDR3 nucleotides: TGTGCCAGCAGTAGAGGGACAGGGAATTTTGAGGCGGCTTTCTTT.

This rearrangement joins TRBV28 to TRBJ2-7; 9 nucleotides align to TRBD1. The germline gives CDR1 MDHEN, CDR2 SYDVKM. This CDR3 spans 14 amino acids. V was clipped by 4 bases and J by 3 bases; unmatched bases: 4. The CDR3 DNA follows: TGTGCCAGCAGTTCCGGGACAGGGTACTACGAGCAGTACTTC. This translates into CASSSGTGYYEQYF.

The rearrangement links TRBV7-9 to TRBJ2-5, with 12 bases fitting TRBD2. V lost 5 bases and J lost 1; bases outside the gene matches: 5. Looked up from germline, CDR1 is SEHNR and CDR2 is FQNEAQ (reference sequence). CDR3 length: 16 amino acids. Here the CDR3 reads CASSPGLAGFQETQYF. The DNA for the CDR3 is TGTGCCAGCAGCCCCGGACTAGCGGGGTTCCAAGAGACCCAGTACTTC. The complete variable domain, with remaining parts taken from reference TRBV7-9 and TRBJ2-5, reads DTGVSQNPRHKITKRGQNVTFRCDPISEHNRLYWYRQTLGQGPEFLTYFQNEAQLEKSRLLSDRFSAERPKGSFSTLEIQRTEQGDSAMYLCASSPGLAGFQETQYFGPGTRLLVL.

CDR3 bases: TGTGCAAGTCGCTCGGACAGTGATCGGGTGATGGACACTGAAGCTTTCTTT. Translating gives CASRSDSDRVMDTEAFF. The V gene is TRBV12-2, the J gene TRBJ1-1; the table's D call TRBD1 went unverified against the DNA. TRBV12-2 is noted as a pseudogene. CDR3 size: 17 residues.

The chain has TRBV11-3 and TRBJ2-2; D unresolved. V was pared by 2 bases and J by 3 bases, with 4 bases between. CDR1 is SGHNT, CDR2 YENEEA, per germline. The CDR3 consists of 13 residues. CDR3 residues: CASSLLHTGELFF. For the CDR3, the DNA is TGTGCCAGCAGCTTACTCCACACCGGGGAGCTGTTTTTT.